The 9 T cell receptor beta chains presented below share a single source sample, sequenced in a study of blood T cell repertoires in COVID-19. The protocol was immunoSEQ multiplex PCR, while the TCRdb copy is restricted to in-frame clones and leaves out a portion. The data show under 300,000 clones, with 85% to 90% seen just once and less than 8% held by the top ten. Sequenced material: peripheral blood. The receptors originated from a man in his sixties with acute or convalescent COVID-19.

The chain uses TRBV7-2 and TRBJ1-6; D is undetermined. Trimming took off 5 bases at V and 4 bases at J, with 9 bases between the two ends. The CDR3 runs 14 residues. Germline V gene lookup returns CDR1 SGHTA and CDR2 FQGNSA. The CDR3 DNA reads as TGTGCCAGCAGCACCACGGTATATAATTCACCCCTCCACTTT. It is translated as CASSTTVYNSPLHF.

The V call is TRBV24-1, the J call TRBJ2-3, with 7 bases that match TRBD1. After removal of 8 bases from V and 3 bases from J, the junction contained 4 bases not matched to a gene. The CDR3 is 13 amino acids. The germline gives CDR1 KGHDR, CDR2 SFDVKD. DNA of the CDR3: TGTGCCACCAAAAGACAGGGAACAGATACGCAGTATTTT. Translating it yields CATKRQGTDTQYF.

J is TRBJ1-5 and V is TRBV5-5; 7 bases match TRBD1. Germline values: CDR1 SGHKS, CDR2 YYEKEE (reference sequence). J gave up 2 bases and V 4 bases, and 6 bases lay outside the gene matches. The CDR3 is 15 amino acids. The CDR3: CASSTRQGGNQPQHF. CDR3 nucleotides: TGTGCCAGCAGCACCCGACAGGGTGGCAATCAGCCCCAGCATTTT.

This rearrangement joins TRBV5-4 to TRBJ1-1; D is ambiguous. Trimming left V 9 bases short and J 0 bases short, with 12 bases between. This CDR3 region has 13 residues. CDR1 and CDR2 from the germline V gene are SGHNT and YYREEE (reference sequence). The CDR3 region is CAIKEGLNTEAFF. The DNA for the CDR3 is TGTGCCATCAAGGAGGGCTTGAACACTGAAGCTTTCTTT.

The chain couples TRBV6-5 to TRBJ1-2; 8 positions match TRBD1. The CDR3 spans 15 residues. J lost 4 bases, V lost 0 bases, and 4 bases had no gene match. Per germline, CDR1 MNHEY and CDR2 SVGAGI. CDR3 bases: TGTGCCAGCAGTTACTCTCAGGGGGCGGGCTATGGCTACACCTTC. It is translated as CASSYSQGAGYGYTF.

The chain joins TRBV7-9 to TRBJ1-2, with a tentative D call TRBD1 (6 bases). The germline gives CDR1 SEHNR, CDR2 FQNEAQ (reference sequence). This CDR3 is 12 amino acids long. Trimming took 5 bases from V and 5 from J, leaving 9 bases between them. DNA for the CDR3: TGTGCCAGCAGCCCCACAGGGTATGGCTACACCTTC. This encodes CASSPTGYGYTF.

This clone has a handful of counts. The CDR3 protein is CASSQSRTGSSYNSPLHF. The CDR3, as DNA: TGCGCCAGCAGTCAATCGAGGACAGGGAGCTCCTATAATTCACCCCTCCACTTT. The rearrangement links TRBV23-1 to TRBJ1-6; 8 bases are a match to TRBD1. TRBV23-1 is an ORF, and what it does is uncertain. The CDR3 loop spans 18 amino acids. The V gene end was trimmed by 0 bases and the J gene end by 0 bases; junction bases not matched to a gene: 4.

The chain links TRBV5-6 to TRBJ1-1, with TRBD1 identical over 7 bases. CDR3 length: 16 amino acids. J was trimmed by 1 base and V by 2 bases; bases with no gene match: 8. CDR1 SGHDT and CDR2 YYEEEE come from the germline V gene. The CDR3: CASSLTRGQPNTEAFF. In DNA form, the CDR3 reads TGTGCCAGCAGCTTAACTAGGGGACAGCCGAACACTGAAGCTTTCTTT.

V is TRBV3-1 (or the pseudogene TRBV3-2) and J is TRBJ2-1; maybe TRBD2 (5 bases). The V and J ends lost 0 bases and 8 bases respectively, with 11 bases between them. CDR3 length: 14 residues. Germline loops: CDR1 LGHDT, CDR2 YNNKEL (reference sequence). CDR3 sequence: CASSQDRLLHEQFF. The CDR3 DNA sequence: TGTGCCAGCAGCCAAGATCGACTACTCCATGAGCAGTTCTTC.